Below, 13 T cell receptor beta chains from the same sample are listed, as sequenced in a study of cytomegalovirus exposure and HLA in healthy donors. The repertoire was sequenced with immunoSEQ multiplex PCR; TCRdb's copy has only in-frame clones and lacks some. The repertoire holds 90,000 to 150,000 clones, with 85% to 90% as singletons. The sample taken for sequencing was PBMCs. These receptors were taken from a woman in her late teens or twenties in good health and CMV-seropositive.

V is TRBV7-8 and J is TRBJ2-7; possibly TRBD2 for D (5 bases). V was pared by 0 bases and J by 3 bases, with 12 bases between. The V gene's germline CDR1 is SGHVS and CDR2 FQNEAQ. The length of the CDR3 is 15 residues. The CDR3 nucleotides read TGTGCCAGCAGCTTAGCCGCGGGTCGCGACTACGAGCAGTACTTC. This translates into CASSLAAGRDYEQYF.

The rearrangement uses TRBV4-2 and TRBJ2-7; 8 bases align to TRBD2. Germline V gives CDR1 LGHNA, CDR2 YNFKEQ. The trim removed 3 bases at V and 6 bases at J, leaving 13 bases unmatched. The CDR3 extends over 16 amino acids. The CDR3 loop is CASSQGEAGVSGEQYF. As DNA, the CDR3 is TGTGCCAGCAGCCAGGGAGAAGCGGGGGTGTCCGGCGAGCAGTACTTC.

J is TRBJ2-1 and V is TRBV30, with TRBD1 matching 8 bases. This CDR3 has 14 residues. From germline, CDR1 is GTSNPN and CDR2 SVGIG (reference sequence). V gave up 7 bases and J gave up 1 base; unmatched junction bases: 6. DNA for the CDR3: TGTGCCTACAGGACAGGGATTTCCTACAATGAGCAGTTCTTC. Protein product: CAYRTGISYNEQFF.

The chain links TRBV7-2 to TRBJ1-5, with D unclear. Germline CDR1 is SGHTA and CDR2 is FQGNSA. The CDR3 length is 12 residues. Trimming took off 5 bases at V and 6 bases at J, with 8 bases between the two ends. CDR3: CASSLDFQPQHF. Written as DNA, the CDR3 is TGTGCCAGCAGCCTAGACTTTCAGCCCCAGCATTTT.

V is TRBV4-2 and J is TRBJ1-3, with TRBD1 identical over 12 bases. From germline, CDR1 is LGHNA and CDR2 YNFKEQ. Trimming cost V 1 base and J 7 bases; bases outside gene matches: 2. This CDR3 is built from 15 residues. CDR3 loop: CASSQGDRGQNTIYF. CDR3 sequence (DNA): TGTGCCAGCAGCCAAGGGGACAGGGGGCAGAACACCATATATTTT.

J is TRBJ2-5 and V is TRBV7-3; unclear D gene. Trimming took off 2 bases at V and 5 bases at J, with 15 bases between the two ends. The CDR3 loop spans 15 amino acids. The germline CDR1 and CDR2 sequences are SGHTA and FQGTGA. CDR3 amino acids: CASSLGYTTAETQYF. The CDR3 nucleotides are TGTGCCAGCAGCTTAGGGTATACAACAGCCGAGACCCAGTACTTC. The full variable domain, rest sourced from reference TRBV7-3 and TRBJ2-5, is GAGVSQTPSNKVTEKGKYVELRCDPISGHTALYWYRQSLGQGPEFLIYFQGTGAADDSGLPNDRFFAVRPEGSVSTLKIQRTERGDSAVYLCASSLGYTTAETQYFGPGTRLLVL.

The chain combines TRBV9 with TRBJ1-1, with no clear D. This CDR3 contains 13 residues. The germline gives CDR1 SGDLS, CDR2 YYNGEE. The V end lost 3 bases, the J end lost 1 base, and 7 bases lay between the germline ends. CDR3: CASSAGRNTEAFF. The CDR3 DNA sequence: TGTGCCAGCAGCGCCGGGAGGAACACTGAAGCTTTCTTT.

V gene TRBV5-4 combines with J gene TRBJ2-3, with TRBD2 matching 14 bases. The CDR3 totals 19 residues. Germline CDR1 and CDR2: SGHNT and YYREEE (reference sequence). The junction had 6 bases not matched to a gene; V was cut back by 0 bases and J by 0 bases. This CDR3 is CASSLGGLAGVVSTDTQYF. The CDR3 nucleotides read TGTGCCAGCAGCTTGGGGGGACTAGCGGGAGTGGTAAGCACAGATACGCAGTATTTT. The whole variable domain, remainder taken from reference TRBV5-4 and TRBJ2-3, is ETGVTQSPTHLIKTRGQQVTLRCSSQSGHNTVSWYQQALGQGPQFIFQYYREEENGRGNFPPRFSGLQFPNYSSELNVNALELDDSALYLCASSLGGLAGVVSTDTQYFGPGTRLTVL.

This clone has just a few counts. This chain uses TRBV19 with TRBJ1-3; the match to TRBD1 covers 7 bases. The length of the CDR3 is 15 residues. The germline V gene encodes CDR1 LNHDA and CDR2 SQIVND (reference sequence). V gave up 5 bases and J gave up 4 bases; unmatched junction bases: 8. CDR3 sequence reads: CASSADRVAGNTIYF. The DNA for the CDR3 is TGTGCCAGTAGTGCAGACAGGGTGGCCGGAAACACCATATATTTT.

This clone appeared a few times. The rearrangement joins TRBV2 to TRBJ1-1; TRBD1 aligns across 8 bases. V was clipped by 6 bases and J by 1 base; unmatched bases: 10. The CDR3 contains 16 residues. Germline-derived CDR1 and CDR2 are SNHLY and FYNNEI. This chain's CDR3 is CASRPQGASGNTEAFF. CDR3 coding DNA: TGTGCCAGCAGACCTCAGGGGGCATCAGGGAACACTGAAGCTTTCTTT.

The J gene is TRBJ2-3, the V gene TRBV29-1, with a weak D call TRBD1 (5 bases). Per the germline V gene, CDR1 is SQVTM and CDR2 is ANQGSEA. Trimming took 6 bases from V and 0 from J, leaving 13 bases between them. The CDR3 loop spans 14 amino acids. The CDR3 region is CSVVREWSTDTQYF. For the CDR3, the DNA is TGCAGCGTCGTCAGGGAATGGAGCACAGATACGCAGTATTTT.

V and J are TRBV9 and TRBJ2-1, with TRBD1 matching 7 bases. Losses at the gene ends were 0 bases for V and 8 bases for J; bases not matched to a gene: 8. The CDR3 contains 15 residues. The germline CDR1 and CDR2 sequences are SGDLS and YYNGEE. CDR3 coding DNA: TGTGCCAGCAGCGTAGGGGACAGTAGAGTCTATGAGCAGTTCTTC. Protein sequence: CASSVGDSRVYEQFF.

The chain combines TRBV27 with TRBJ2-1; possibly TRBD1 for D (5 bases). V was pared by 2 bases and J by 8 bases, with 13 bases between. The CDR3 is made up of 14 amino acids. Germline V CDR1 and CDR2: MNHEY, SMNVEV (reference sequence). The CDR3 region is CASSLITGIHEQFF. The CDR3 nucleotides read TGTGCCAGCAGTTTAATAACAGGTATCCATGAGCAGTTCTTC.